These T cell receptor beta chains were read from a single sample in a study of blood T cell repertoires in COVID-19. The data were produced by immunoSEQ multiplex PCR, yet TCRdb's version contains in-frame clones alone and is incomplete. The table lists 150,000 to 200,000 clones, about 80% of them singletons. The sample consisted of peripheral blood. The source is a woman in her 70s with acute or convalescent COVID-19. Both conserved end residues are part of each CDR3. The order of the fields is clone size, V gene, J gene, D gene, CDR3 protein, CDR3 DNA. D genes are given only for firm matches. Part of the rows lack a size; the others show once, few, many or a class for expanded clones.

size: once
V: TRBV11-2
J: TRBJ1-3
D: NA
CDR3: CASSPLTGGNTIYF
DNA: TGTGCCAGCAGCCCATTAACAGGTGGAAACACCATATATTTT

size: NA
V: TRBV2
J: TRBJ2-7
D: TRBD2
CDR3: CASNLRGLAAGEQYF
DNA: TGTGCCAGCAATCTGAGGGGACTAGCGGCCGGTGAGCAGTACTTC

size: NA
V: TRBV30
J: TRBJ2-7
D: TRBD1
CDR3: CAYRDRGLYEQYF
DNA: TGTGCGTACCGGGACAGGGGGCTATACGAGCAGTACTTC

size: NA
V: TRBV11-2
J: TRBJ2-2
D: NA
CDR3: CASVPPPNTGELFF
DNA: TGTGCCAGCGTCCCCCCCCCAAACACCGGGGAGCTGTTTTTT

size: few
V: TRBV21-1
J: TRBJ1-1
D: NA
CDR3: CASSKGQGGTEAFF
DNA: TGTGCCAGCAGCAAGGGACAGGGCGGCACTGAAGCTTTCTTT

size: once
V: TRBV18
J: TRBJ1-4
D: NA
CDR3: CASSPRKGGAGEKLFF
DNA: TGTGCCAGCTCACCACGCAAGGGTGGGGCCGGTGAAAAACTGTTTTTT

size: NA
V: TRBV27
J: TRBJ2-7
D: TRBD2
CDR3: CASSYIGGGYEQYF
DNA: TGTGCCAGCAGCTACATTGGCGGGGGCTACGAGCAGTACTTC

size: NA
V: TRBV10-1
J: TRBJ2-2
D: TRBD1
CDR3: CASSEIGQAGNTGELFF
DNA: TGCGCCAGCAGTGAAATAGGACAGGCAGGGAACACCGGGGAGCTGTTTTTT

size: NA
V: TRBV7-6
J: TRBJ2-1
D: TRBD2
CDR3: CASSLEGTSGTYNEQFF
DNA: TGTGCCAGCAGCTTAGAAGGGACTAGCGGGACCTACAATGAGCAGTTCTTC

size: NA
V: TRBV2
J: TRBJ2-1
D: TRBD2
CDR3: CASSRSGRASYNEQFF
DNA: TGTGCCAGCAGTAGGAGCGGGAGGGCCTCCTACAATGAGCAGTTCTTC

size: NA
V: TRBV5-1
J: TRBJ2-1
D: NA
CDR3: CASTPSPRGFYNEQFF
DNA: TGCGCCAGCACCCCCAGCCCCCGGGGGTTCTACAATGAGCAGTTCTTC

size: NA
V: TRBV4-1
J: TRBJ2-1
D: TRBD2
CDR3: CASSRGLAGGSYNEQFF
DNA: TGCGCCAGCAGCCGGGGACTAGCGGGAGGTTCCTACAATGAGCAGTTCTTC

size: NA
V: TRBV19
J: TRBJ2-7
D: NA
CDR3: CASSILGRSGEPYEQYF
DNA: TGTGCCAGTAGTATACTGGGCCGCTCCGGGGAGCCCTACGAGCAGTACTTC

size: NA
V: TRBV2
J: TRBJ2-3
D: NA
CDR3: CASSERTAFTDTQYF
DNA: TGTGCCAGCAGTGAAAGGACAGCCTTCACAGATACGCAGTATTTT

size: NA
V: TRBV6-1
J: TRBJ2-3
D: NA
CDR3: CASSEGNHRADTQYF
DNA: TGTGCCAGCAGTGAAGGAAACCACAGGGCAGATACGCAGTATTTT

size: NA
V: TRBV7-9
J: TRBJ1-6
D: NA
CDR3: CASNSGLDNSPLHF
DNA: TGTGCCAGCAACTCGGGTCTTGATAATTCACCCCTCCACTTT

size: NA
V: TRBV6-1
J: TRBJ1-5
D: TRBD1
CDR3: CASSERQGNYQPQHF
DNA: TGTGCCAGCAGTGAGCGACAGGGGAACTATCAGCCCCAGCATTTT

size: NA
V: TRBV6-5
J: TRBJ2-7
D: TRBD1
CDR3: CASNNPGTASYEQYF
DNA: TGTGCCAGCAATAATCCCGGGACAGCCTCCTACGAGCAGTACTTC

size: few
V: TRBV9
J: TRBJ2-1
D: TRBD2
CDR3: CASSATSGRAYNEQFF
DNA: TGTGCCAGCAGCGCAACTAGCGGGAGGGCCTACAATGAGCAGTTCTTC

size: NA
V: TRBV10-3
J: TRBJ1-2
D: TRBD1
CDR3: CAISPQGSKRGYTF
DNA: TGTGCCATCAGCCCACAGGGGTCTAAGCGAGGCTACACCTTC

size: NA
V: TRBV19
J: TRBJ1-5
D: NA
CDR3: CASSIIQGQPQHF
DNA: TGTGCCAGTAGTATCATTCAGGGTCAGCCCCAGCATTTT

size: NA
V: TRBV3-1/TRBV3-2
J: TRBJ1-1
D: TRBD1
CDR3: CASSYAGGTEAFF
DNA: TGTGCCAGCAGCTATGCAGGGGGCACTGAAGCTTTCTTT

size: NA
V: TRBV4-1
J: TRBJ1-1
D: NA
CDR3: CASSQDQGRRGTEAFF
DNA: TGCGCCAGCAGCCAAGATCAGGGACGGCGGGGCACTGAAGCTTTCTTT

size: NA
V: TRBV5-1
J: TRBJ2-5
D: TRBD1
CDR3: CASSSEQGPWETQYF
DNA: TGCGCCAGCAGCTCGGAACAGGGGCCGTGGGAGACCCAGTACTTC

size: NA
V: TRBV21-1
J: TRBJ1-2
D: NA
CDR3: CASSLNFRDRPYGYTF
DNA: TGTGCCAGCAGCTTAAACTTCCGGGACAGGCCATATGGCTACACCTTC

size: NA
V: TRBV3-1/TRBV3-2
J: TRBJ1-6
D: TRBD1
CDR3: CASSHGQGNSPLHF
DNA: TGTGCCAGCAGCCACGGACAGGGCAATTCACCCCTCCACTTT

size: NA
V: TRBV29-1
J: TRBJ2-1
D: TRBD2
CDR3: CSGTGTSGPSSYNEQFF
DNA: TGCAGCGGGACCGGGACTAGCGGACCGAGCTCCTACAATGAGCAGTTCTTC

size: many
V: TRBV24-1
J: TRBJ2-1
D: TRBD1
CDR3: CATSDSGQGLRQFF
DNA: TGTGCCACCAGTGACTCCGGACAGGGATTAAGGCAGTTCTTC

size: NA
V: TRBV5-1
J: TRBJ2-7
D: NA
CDR3: CASSLEQSSYEQYF
DNA: TGCGCCAGCAGCTTAGAACAGAGCTCCTACGAGCAGTACTTC

size: NA
V: TRBV15
J: TRBJ2-7
D: TRBD1
CDR3: CATSRGGQGSSYEQYF
DNA: TGTGCCACCAGCAGAGGCGGACAGGGAAGCTCCTACGAGCAGTACTTC

size: NA
V: TRBV7-6
J: TRBJ1-4
D: NA
CDR3: CASSLGAQEKLFF
DNA: TGTGCCAGCAGCTTAGGGGCACAAGAAAAACTGTTTTTT

size: NA
V: TRBV14
J: TRBJ2-3
D: NA
CDR3: CASSQDALVLVHTDTQYF
DNA: TGTGCCAGCAGCCAAGACGCCCTAGTACTAGTCCACACAGATACGCAGTATTTT

size: NA
V: TRBV10-1
J: TRBJ2-2
D: NA
CDR3: CASSQSTYAGELFF
DNA: TGCGCCAGCAGTCAATCTACCTACGCCGGGGAGCTGTTTTTT

size: NA
V: TRBV6-6
J: TRBJ2-7
D: NA
CDR3: CASRPRGGGTAYEQYF
DNA: TGTGCCAGCAGACCGAGGGGTGGCGGGACGGCCTACGAGCAGTACTTC

size: NA
V: TRBV19
J: TRBJ2-2
D: TRBD2
CDR3: CASSPGTSATGELFF
DNA: TGTGCCAGTAGTCCCGGGACTAGCGCCACCGGGGAGCTGTTTTTT

size: NA
V: TRBV9
J: TRBJ1-2
D: TRBD1
CDR3: CASSAGQDVYGYTF
DNA: TGTGCCAGCAGCGCCGGACAGGACGTCTATGGCTACACCTTC

size: NA
V: TRBV6-2/TRBV6-3
J: TRBJ2-7
D: TRBD2
CDR3: CASSYLLYRAGGWGEQYF
DNA: TGTGCCAGCAGTTACTTACTCTATCGAGCGGGAGGCTGGGGCGAGCAGTACTTC

size: NA
V: TRBV5-6
J: TRBJ1-6
D: NA
CDR3: CASSLAGSGSYNSPLHF
DNA: TGTGCCAGCAGCTTGGCTGGTTCGGGCTCCTATAATTCACCCCTCCACTTT

size: few
V: TRBV2
J: TRBJ2-2
D: NA
CDR3: CASSHKRGNTGELFF
DNA: TGTGCCAGCAGTCACAAACGGGGGAACACCGGGGAGCTGTTTTTT

size: many
V: TRBV29-1
J: TRBJ1-2
D: NA
CDR3: CSVDLAVSDYGYTF
DNA: TGCAGCGTTGATCTTGCAGTGTCCGACTATGGCTACACCTTC

size: NA
V: TRBV29-1
J: TRBJ2-1
D: TRBD2
CDR3: CSVLAGSGRSWYNEQFF
DNA: TGCAGCGTTTTGGCAGGTAGCGGGAGGTCCTGGTACAATGAGCAGTTCTTC

size: NA
V: TRBV15
J: TRBJ2-1
D: TRBD2
CDR3: CATSRAIAGGPENEQFF
DNA: TGTGCCACCAGCAGAGCAATAGCGGGAGGGCCAGAGAATGAGCAGTTCTTC

size: NA
V: TRBV24-1
J: TRBJ2-1
D: NA
CDR3: CATSDFAGDYNEQFF
DNA: TGTGCCACCAGTGATTTTGCGGGTGACTACAATGAGCAGTTCTTC

size: NA
V: TRBV7-2
J: TRBJ2-5
D: NA
CDR3: CASSLEVTRAGGTQYF
DNA: TGTGCCAGCAGCTTAGAGGTCACGAGAGCTGGAGGGACCCAGTACTTC